Included here is one T cell receptor (beta chain) sequence, with context. Its antigen is not known. CDR3 length: 15 amino acids. The V and J ends lost 4 bases and 8 bases respectively, with 17 bases between them. The germline CDR1 and CDR2 sequences are ENHRY and SYGVKD. The data were produced by immunoSEQ multiplex PCR, yet TCRdb's version contains in-frame clones alone and is incomplete. The sample yields 50,000 to 65,000 clones, 87% seen once. The record originates from a study of lymphopenia after photon versus proton radiotherapy. Study-level points and caveats: Authors raise, but do not show, better survival with proton therapy. Post-nadir TCR diversity decline inversely tracked overall survival among those who died. Photon-treated patients lost naive T cells and TCR diversity; proton-treated stayed stable. After lymphocyte nadir, photon-treated repertoires showed oligoclonal expansion, especially CD8+ Temra.

Sample: peripheral blood, taken from a patient treated with proton-based radiotherapy. The chain is built from TRBV10-3 and TRBJ1-4, with D perhaps matching TRBD1 (6 bases). The TCR comes from an elderly man with esophageal cancer. CDR3 nucleotide sequence: TGTGCCATCAGTGGTACAGGGACGGCGGGGGAAAAACTGTTTTTT. This gives the protein CAISGTGTAGEKLFF.